Each of the 23 T cell receptor beta chains below was sequenced from the same sample in a study of T cell responses to AZD1222 COVID-19 vaccine. The repertoire was sequenced with immunoSEQ multiplex PCR; TCRdb's copy has only in-frame clones and lacks some. The sample has fewer than 200,000 clones; around nine tenths are singletons. The input for sequencing was peripheral blood, taken 28 days after the second dose of the MenACWY control vaccine. Receptors originate from an adult who received the MenACWY meningococcal vaccine as a control.

This chain uses TRBV19 with TRBJ1-1; D ambiguous. CDR3 size: 15 residues. V dropped 4 bases and J dropped 2 bases, with 14 bases sitting between them. Germline values: CDR1 LNHDA, CDR2 SQIVND (reference sequence). The CDR3 nucleotides read TGTGCCAGTAGTAAAGGAGGGCAGGTCAACACTGAAGCTTTCTTT. This sequence encodes CASSKGGQVNTEAFF.

The rearrangement joins TRBV29-1 to TRBJ1-5; 10 positions agree with TRBD1. The CDR3 covers 12 residues. The trim removed 6 bases at V and 5 bases at J, leaving 1 base unmatched. Germline CDR1 and CDR2: SQVTM and ANQGSEA. In DNA, the CDR3 is TGCAGCGTGGGGACAGGGGATCAGCCCCAGCATTTT. Its translation: CSVGTGDQPQHF.

This clone was counted a single time. The rearrangement uses TRBV11-2 and TRBJ2-5, with D unclear. The CDR3 runs 15 residues. The ends were cut back, 4 bases at V and 4 bases at J, with 16 bases in the middle. Germline CDR1 is SGHAT and CDR2 is FQNNGV. CDR3: CASSSSPGVPETQYF. The DNA for the CDR3 is TGTGCCAGCAGCTCCTCCCCTGGGGTTCCAGAGACCCAGTACTTC. The variable domain in full, with the rest retrieved from reference TRBV11-2 and TRBJ2-5, is EAGVAQSPRYKIIEKRQSVAFWCNPISGHATLYWYQQILGQGPKLLIQFQNNGVVDDSQLPKDRFSAERLKGVDSTLKIQPAKLEDSAVYLCASSSSPGVPETQYFGPGTRLLVL.

V usage is TRBV3-1 (or the pseudogene TRBV3-2) and J usage is TRBJ1-1; 7 bases fit TRBD1. Germline loops: CDR1 LGHDT, CDR2 YNNKEL (reference sequence). With V trimmed by 4 bases and J by 5 bases, 10 bases remained unmatched. This CDR3 spans 15 amino acids. CDR3 bases: TGTGCCAGCAGCCCCTACCGACAGGGCGGAACTGAAGCTTTCTTT. As protein: CASSPYRQGGTEAFF.

The rearrangement uses TRBV6-1 and TRBJ2-7, with D tentatively TRBD1 (6 bases). Germline CDR1 MNHNS, CDR2 SASEGT. Trimming removed 4 bases at V and 2 bases at J, with 9 bases between. This CDR3 is 13 amino acids long. CDR3 DNA sequence: TGTGCCAGCAGTGCGGGACACCCCTACGAGCAGTACTTC. It is translated as CASSAGHPYEQYF.

The V call is TRBV4-3, the J call TRBJ2-2; D may correspond to TRBD1 or TRBD2 (5 bases each). Looked up from germline, CDR1 is LGHNA and CDR2 is YSLEER. The CDR3 totals 16 residues. Trimming shortened V by 1 base and J by 6 bases, and 15 bases separated the two germline ends. The CDR3 bases are TGCGCCAGCAGCCAAGCCCCCGGGACCACGGCCGGGGAGCTGTTTTTT. Amino acids: CASSQAPGTTAGELFF.

This clone was recorded a few times. A read error is possible here, since a much larger clone lies one base away. Here the CDR3 reads CASSEQDTEAFF. CDR3 DNA sequence: TGTGCCAGCAGTGAACAGGACACTGAAGCTTTCTTT. V gene TRBV6-1 combines with J gene TRBJ1-1; D ambiguous. Per the germline V gene, CDR1 is MNHNS and CDR2 is SASEGT. This CDR3 spans 12 amino acids. V lost 2 bases to trimming and J lost 3 bases, with 4 bases between them.

V and J are TRBV6-6 and TRBJ1-5; D ambiguous. Germline V lookup: CDR1 MNHNY, CDR2 SVGAGI (reference sequence). The CDR3 loop spans 12 amino acids. V was cut by 2 bases and J by 5 bases, with 4 bases left in between. The chain's CDR3 is CASSYGDQPQHF. The CDR3 DNA sequence: TGTGCCAGCAGTTACGGGGATCAGCCCCAGCATTTT.

The chain links TRBV18 to TRBJ1-1, with D possibly being TRBD1 (6 bases). This CDR3 has 14 amino acids. Germline CDR1 reads KGHSH; CDR2 reads LQKENI. V was pared by 3 bases and J by 4 bases, with 12 bases between. The CDR3 bases are TGTGCCAGCTCACCCGATACAGGGCCCACTGAAGCTTTCTTT. It translates to CASSPDTGPTEAFF.

The CDR3 reads CASSPGQGAGEQFF. The DNA of the CDR3 is TGTGCCAGCAGTCCCGGACAGGGGGCAGGGGAGCAGTTCTTC. The chain recombines TRBV27 with TRBJ2-1; 11 nucleotides match TRBD1. Trimming cost V 5 bases and J 10 bases; bases outside gene matches: 7. Germline-derived CDR1 and CDR2 are MNHEY and SMNVEV (reference sequence). This CDR3 has 14 amino acids.

The rearrangement uses TRBV24-1 and TRBJ1-1; 8 nucleotides match TRBD1. Trimming at V came to 6 bases and at J to 1 base, leaving 3 bases not matched to a gene. CDR3 length: 14 amino acids. Germline CDR1 is KGHDR and CDR2 is SFDVKD. The chain's CDR3 is CATSSDRGNTEAFF. Written as DNA, the CDR3 is TGTGCCACCAGTTCTGACAGGGGGAACACTGAAGCTTTCTTT.

This chain uses TRBV5-4 with TRBJ1-3; D call uncertain. Trimming removed 0 bases from V and 8 bases from J, with 12 bases in between. Germline V CDR1 and CDR2: SGHNT, YYREEE (reference sequence). The CDR3 spans 14 residues. The DNA for the CDR3 is TGTGCCAGCAGCTTGGGACCTACCCGGGACACCATATATTTT. Protein sequence: CASSLGPTRDTIYF.

The V and J genes are TRBV30 and TRBJ1-4; TRBD1 aligns across 11 bases. Unmatched junction bases numbered 4, after V lost 5 bases and J lost 8 bases. CDR1 is GTSNPN, CDR2 SVGIG, per germline (reference sequence). The CDR3 has 13 amino acids. The CDR3 loop is CAWGQGAREKLFF. CDR3 coding DNA: TGTGCCTGGGGACAGGGGGCTAGGGAAAAACTGTTTTTT.

The rearrangement uses TRBV5-4 and TRBJ1-5; no clear D gene. Germline CDR1 and CDR2: SGHNT and YYREEE (reference sequence). The CDR3 sequence is 13 residues long. Trimming took off 3 bases at V and 16 bases at J, with 20 bases between the two ends. The CDR3 DNA reads TGTGCCAGCAGCTCCCCCGGAAAGAGGCCCAGCCATTTT. This sequence encodes CASSSPGKRPSHF.

The rearrangement joins TRBV4-3 to TRBJ1-2; D gene ambiguous. The germline V gene has CDR1 LGHNA and CDR2 YSLEER. CDR3 length: 14 residues. Trimming removed 2 bases from V and 5 bases from J, with 12 bases in between. The CDR3 nucleotides read TGCGCCAGCAGCCAATTGAGGGAGAGGTATGGCTACACCTTC. As protein: CASSQLRERYGYTF.

The chain joins TRBV5-1 to TRBJ2-3, with 7 positions matching TRBD2. In germline, CDR1 is SGHRS, CDR2 YFSETQ. Germline trimming cut 4 bases from V and 3 bases from J; bases unmatched to any gene: 11. The CDR3 extends over 16 amino acids. CDR3 sequence: CASSVRTSSMTDTQYF. CDR3 nucleotides: TGCGCCAGCAGCGTACGGACTAGTTCTATGACAGATACGCAGTATTTT.

The V call is TRBV4-1, the J call TRBJ2-1; 14 bases align to TRBD2. Germline V gene lookup returns CDR1 MGHRA and CDR2 YSYEKL. The CDR3 loop spans 18 amino acids. Trimming cost V 3 bases and J 9 bases; bases outside gene matches: 13. The DNA of the CDR3 is TGCGCCAGCAGCCAGACTCTTAAGGGACTAGCGGGAGCGGGTGAGCAGTTCTTC. This encodes CASSQTLKGLAGAGEQFF.

This clone was detected once. The chain recombines TRBV5-4 with TRBJ1-2; D gene unclear. CDR3 length: 9 amino acids. Trimming shortened V by 7 bases and J by 4 bases, and 2 bases separated the two germline ends. Germline CDR1 reads SGHNT; CDR2 reads YYREEE (reference sequence). This CDR3 reads CASCYGYTF. For the CDR3, the DNA is TGTGCCAGCTGCTATGGCTACACCTTC.

In this sample, this clone turned up once. CDR3 sequence reads: CASRGDVNEKLFF. For the CDR3, the DNA is TGTGCCAGCAGGGGCGATGTGAATGAAAAACTGTTTTTT. V usage is TRBV25-1 and J usage is TRBJ1-4; D is ambiguous. CDR3 size: 13 residues. V lost 6 bases, J lost 5 bases, and 10 bases lay in between. Germline V CDR1 and CDR2: MGHDK, SYGVNS.

The genes are TRBV19 and TRBJ2-7; 8 positions agree with TRBD2. The germline V gene encodes CDR1 LNHDA and CDR2 SQIVND (reference sequence). The CDR3 sequence is 13 residues long. With 5 bases clipped from V and 5 bases from J, the junction kept 5 bases outside the gene matches. CDR3 DNA: TGTGCCAGTAGTTCCGGGAGGGGGGACGAGCAGTACTTC. This codes for CASSSGRGDEQYF.

The CDR3 nucleotides are TGCGCCAGCAGCCAAGATAAGACAGGGGGCTTTGGCTACACCTTC. Its translation is CASSQDKTGGFGYTF. The V and J genes are TRBV4-1 and TRBJ1-2, with 10 bases aligning to TRBD1. V lost 0 bases to trimming and J lost 7 bases; unmatched junction nucleotides: 5. The CDR3 totals 15 residues. Germline CDR1 MGHRA, CDR2 YSYEKL.

The rearrangement uses TRBV7-9 and TRBJ1-6; unclear D gene. V lost 5 bases and J lost 0, with 8 bases in between. Germline-derived CDR1 and CDR2 are SEHNR and FQNEAQ (reference sequence). The CDR3 extends over 15 amino acids. The CDR3 DNA is TGTGCCAGCAGCCCCGGAGTCTCCTATAATTCACCCCTCCACTTT. It is translated as CASSPGVSYNSPLHF.

The chain combines TRBV9 with TRBJ2-1; no reliable D call. Germline assignment: CDR1 SGDLS and CDR2 YYNGEE. V was pared by 0 bases and J by 2 bases, with 9 bases between. The CDR3 has 15 residues. The CDR3: CASSVGVITYNEQFF. CDR3 bases: TGTGCCAGCAGCGTAGGAGTGATCACCTACAATGAGCAGTTCTTC.